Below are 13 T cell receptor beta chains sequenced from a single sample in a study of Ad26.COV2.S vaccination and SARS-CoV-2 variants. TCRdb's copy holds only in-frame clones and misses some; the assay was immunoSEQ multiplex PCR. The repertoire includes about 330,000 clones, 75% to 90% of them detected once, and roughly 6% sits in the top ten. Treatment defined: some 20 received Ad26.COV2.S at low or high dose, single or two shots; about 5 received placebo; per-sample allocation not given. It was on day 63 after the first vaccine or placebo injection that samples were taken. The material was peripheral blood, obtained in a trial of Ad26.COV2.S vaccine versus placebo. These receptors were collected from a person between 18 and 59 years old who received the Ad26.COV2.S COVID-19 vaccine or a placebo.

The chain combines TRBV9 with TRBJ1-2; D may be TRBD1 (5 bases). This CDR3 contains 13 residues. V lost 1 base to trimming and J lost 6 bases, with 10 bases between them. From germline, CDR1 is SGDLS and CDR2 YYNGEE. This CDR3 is CASSVWGTDGYTF. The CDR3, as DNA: TGTGCCAGCAGCGTATGGGGGACGGATGGCTACACCTTC.

CDR3 in DNA: TGTGCCATCAGTGAGTCCGCTGAGACCCAGTACTTC. It codes for CAISESAETQYF. The V call is TRBV10-3, the J call TRBJ2-5; D is unresolved. Between the trimmed V and J ends, which lost 0 bases and 5 bases, there was a span of 4 bases. Germline-derived CDR1 and CDR2 are ENHRY and SYGVKD. The CDR3 is made up of 12 amino acids.

The chain's CDR3 is CASSADRGNEKLFF. The CDR3 nucleotides read TGTGCCAGCAGCGCGGACAGGGGGAATGAAAAACTGTTTTTT. V is TRBV9 and J is TRBJ1-4, with 10 positions matching TRBD1. The V gene's germline CDR1 is SGDLS and CDR2 YYNGEE. J was trimmed by 5 bases and V by 3 bases; bases with no gene match: 1. The length of the CDR3 is 14 residues. The entire variable domain, with the rest obtained from reference TRBV9 and TRBJ1-4, is as follows: DSGVTQTPKHLITATGQRVTLRCSPRSGDLSVYWYQQSLDQGLQFLIQYYNGEERAKGNILERFSAQQFPDLHSELNLSSLELGDSALYFCASSADRGNEKLFFGSGTQLSVL.

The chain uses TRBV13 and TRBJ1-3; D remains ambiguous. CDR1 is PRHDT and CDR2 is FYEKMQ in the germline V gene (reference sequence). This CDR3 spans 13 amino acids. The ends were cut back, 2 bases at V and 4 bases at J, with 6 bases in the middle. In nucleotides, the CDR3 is TGTGCCAGCAGCTTACGGCGGGGAAACACCATATATTTT. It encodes CASSLRRGNTIYF.

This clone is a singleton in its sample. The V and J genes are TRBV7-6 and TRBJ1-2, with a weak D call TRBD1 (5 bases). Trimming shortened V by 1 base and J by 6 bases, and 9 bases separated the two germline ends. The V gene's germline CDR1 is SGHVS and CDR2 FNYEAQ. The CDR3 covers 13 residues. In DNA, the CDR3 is TGTGCCAGCAGCTTAGTGGGGGGGGATGGCTACACCTTC. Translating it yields CASSLVGGDGYTF.

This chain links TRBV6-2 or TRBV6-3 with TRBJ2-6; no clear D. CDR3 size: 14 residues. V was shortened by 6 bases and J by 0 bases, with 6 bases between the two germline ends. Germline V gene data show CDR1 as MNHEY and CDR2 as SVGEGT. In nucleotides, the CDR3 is TGTGCCAGCAGCCCAATCTCTGGGGCCAACGTCCTGACTTTC. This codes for CASSPISGANVLTF.

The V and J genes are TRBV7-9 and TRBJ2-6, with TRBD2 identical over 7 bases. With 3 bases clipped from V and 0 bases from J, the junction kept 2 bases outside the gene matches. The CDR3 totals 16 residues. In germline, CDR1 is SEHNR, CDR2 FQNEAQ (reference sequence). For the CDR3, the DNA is TGTGCCAGCAGCTTTCGCGGGAGCTCTGGGGCCAACGTCCTGACTTTC. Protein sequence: CASSFRGSSGANVLTF.

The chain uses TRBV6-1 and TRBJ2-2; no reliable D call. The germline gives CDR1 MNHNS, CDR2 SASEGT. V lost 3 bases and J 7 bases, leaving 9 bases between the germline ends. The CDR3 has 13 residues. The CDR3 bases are TGTGCCAGCAGTGACACCCTCATCGGGGAGCTGTTTTTT. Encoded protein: CASSDTLIGELFF.

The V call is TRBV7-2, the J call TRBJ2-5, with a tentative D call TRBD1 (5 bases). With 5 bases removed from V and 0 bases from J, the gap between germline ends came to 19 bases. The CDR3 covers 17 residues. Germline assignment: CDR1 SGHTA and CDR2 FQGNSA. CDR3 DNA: TGTGCCAGCAGCCAGGGTGGCAAGGGGCCGTACCAAGAGACCCAGTACTTC. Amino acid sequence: CASSQGGKGPYQETQYF.

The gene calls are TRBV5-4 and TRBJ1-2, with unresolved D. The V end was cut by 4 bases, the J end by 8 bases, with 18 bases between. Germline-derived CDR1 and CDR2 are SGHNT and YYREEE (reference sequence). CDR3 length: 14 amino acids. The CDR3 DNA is TGTGCCAGCAGCCCGAGGGAGGCCACCGTGGGCTACACCTTC. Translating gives CASSPREATVGYTF. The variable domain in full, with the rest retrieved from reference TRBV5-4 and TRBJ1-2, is ETGVTQSPTHLIKTRGQQVTLRCSSQSGHNTVSWYQQALGQGPQFIFQYYREEENGRGNFPPRFSGLQFPNYSSELNVNALELDDSALYLCASSPREATVGYTFGSGTRLTVV.

The CDR3 here is CASSQAVLNTEAFF. The CDR3 DNA is TGTGCCAGCTCCCAGGCCGTCCTGAACACTGAAGCTTTCTTT. The rearrangement links TRBV6-5 to TRBJ1-1; no definite D call. The V end lost 8 bases, the J end lost 0 bases, and 13 bases lay between the germline ends. There are 14 residues in the CDR3. The V gene's germline CDR1 is MNHEY and CDR2 SVGAGI.

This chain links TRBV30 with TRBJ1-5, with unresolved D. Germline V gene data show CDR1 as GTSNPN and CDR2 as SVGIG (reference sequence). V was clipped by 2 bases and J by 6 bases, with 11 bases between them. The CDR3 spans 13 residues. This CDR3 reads CAWSRADAQPQHF. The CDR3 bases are TGTGCCTGGAGTAGGGCAGATGCTCAGCCCCAGCATTTT.

CDR3 region: CASSQVSSYEQYV. Here the CDR3 DNA reads TGTGCCAGCAGCCAAGTGAGCTCCTACGAGCAGTACGTC. This rearrangement joins TRBV14 to TRBJ2-7; D unresolved. Germline V gene data show CDR1 as SGHDN and CDR2 as FVKESK. V was trimmed by 1 base and J by 0 bases, leaving 4 bases between them. The CDR3 runs to 13 residues.